The 6 T cell receptor beta chains in this list originate from one sample, sequenced in a study of shared clonotypes between healthy human individuals. Clones were sequenced by immunoSEQ multiplex PCR, and TCRdb holds only the in-frame ones, with some missing. Of over 950,000 clones listed, about 72% are singletons. Sequenced sample: memory CD4+ T cells from PBMCs. Subset of the sample: CD45RA-negative fraction. The source of these receptors is a man aged 18 to 35 in good health. Some clones in this sample may be carry-over from other donors' samples.

This rearrangement joins TRBV10-1 to TRBJ1-2; D may be TRBD1 (5 bases). This CDR3 is built from 14 residues. V dropped 8 bases and J dropped 5 bases, with 18 bases sitting between them. CDR1 is WNHNN and CDR2 is SYGVQD in the germline V gene (reference sequence). CDR3 loop: CASPRQNYWYGYTF. In nucleotides, the CDR3 is TGCGCCAGCCCACGACAGAATTATTGGTATGGCTACACCTTC.

A remark on this clone: Other DNA sequences in this specimen translate into the identical CDR3. V is TRBV4-1 and J is TRBJ2-1; 8 bases agree with TRBD2. Per germline, CDR1 MGHRA and CDR2 YSYEKL. This CDR3 comprises 17 residues. The J segment lost 2 bases and the V segment lost 3 bases, leaving 9 bases of the junction unmatched. The CDR3 loop reads CASSQPSGRGTYNEQFF. CDR3 nucleotides: TGCGCCAGCAGCCAGCCCTCCGGGAGGGGAACCTACAATGAGCAGTTCTTC.

This clone was detected only a few times. This chain joins TRBV28 and TRBJ2-4; 8 nucleotides match TRBD2. Germline V gene lookup returns CDR1 MDHEN and CDR2 SYDVKM. Trimming took 5 bases from V and 7 from J; bases not matched to a gene: 7. The CDR3 loop spans 14 amino acids. In DNA, the CDR3 is TGTGCCAGCAGTCGACCGGGACTAGGGAACATTCAGTACTTC. It codes for CASSRPGLGNIQYF.

Comment on this clone: One junction end disagrees with the germline gene, perhaps due to a read error. Other DNA sequences of this sample code for an identical CDR3. The chain is built from TRBV27 and TRBJ2-7, with TRBD2 matching over 12 bases. Germline V gene sequence: CDR1 MNHEY, CDR2 SMNVEV (reference sequence). The CDR3 is made up of 18 amino acids. CDR3 coding DNA: TGTGCAAGCAGTTTCTCGAGACCGACTAGCGGGAGAACCTACGAGCAGTACTTC. It codes for CASSFSRPTSGRTYEQYF.

The J gene is TRBJ2-1, the V gene TRBV4-2; D is possibly TRBD1 (6 bases). The V gene's germline CDR1 is LGHNA and CDR2 YNFKEQ. V lost 0 bases and J lost 4, with 10 bases in between. CDR3 length: 15 residues. The CDR3 sequence: CASSQESRGYNEQFF. The CDR3 nucleotides read TGTGCCAGCAGCCAAGAAAGCAGGGGATACAATGAGCAGTTCTTC.

The chain joins TRBV29-1 to TRBJ1-5, with D unclear. Germline V CDR1 and CDR2: SQVTM, ANQGSEA. The CDR3 extends over 13 amino acids. Trimming cost V 4 bases and J 0 bases, with 7 bases left between them. Here the CDR3 reads CSVGERSNQPQHF. In DNA form, the CDR3 reads TGCAGCGTTGGGGAGCGTAGCAATCAGCCCCAGCATTTT.